This T cell receptor beta chain was recorded in a study of beta chain features in type 1 diabetes. On this clone: Its antigen is unidentified.

Sequencing targeted expressed TCRB transcripts, as all isolated RNA had been reverse transcribed. Profiling relied on immunoSEQ multiplex PCR, and the TCRdb table lists in-frame clones only, not all of them. The sample gives about 340,000 clones, roughly 14% of which show up once; roughly 0.015% is in the top ten. Germline CDR1 and CDR2: GTSNPN and SVGIG (reference sequence). V was clipped by 3 bases and J by 1 base, with 9 bases between them. The CDR3 loop spans 13 amino acids. Study-level findings and limits: People with Type 1 diabetes carried modestly yet significantly shorter TCRB CDR3s in all four CD4+ subsets.

The chain couples TRBV30 to TRBJ1-1; TRBD1 might be the D (6 bases). The material sequenced was naive CD4+ T cells from blood. This clonotype was obtained from a young woman with type 1 diabetes. CDR3 coding DNA: TGTGCCTGGAGCAGGGGCACGAACACTGAAGCTTTCTTT. Translated, it gives CAWSRGTNTEAFF.